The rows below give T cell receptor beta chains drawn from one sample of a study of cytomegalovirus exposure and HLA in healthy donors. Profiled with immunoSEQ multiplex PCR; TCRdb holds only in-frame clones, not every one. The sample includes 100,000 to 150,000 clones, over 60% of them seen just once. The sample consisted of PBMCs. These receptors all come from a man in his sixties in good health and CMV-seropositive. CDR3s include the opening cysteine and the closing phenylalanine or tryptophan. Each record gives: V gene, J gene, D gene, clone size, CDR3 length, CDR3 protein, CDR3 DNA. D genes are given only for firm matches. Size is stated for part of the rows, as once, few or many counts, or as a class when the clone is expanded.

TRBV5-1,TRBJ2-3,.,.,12,CASSDDYTPQYF,TGCGCCAGCAGCGACGACTACACGCCGCAGTATTTT
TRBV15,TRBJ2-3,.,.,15,CATSRTAPSGDTQYF,TGTGCCACCAGCAGAACTGCTCCTTCCGGAGATACGCAGTATTTT
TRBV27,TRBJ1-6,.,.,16,CASSLSGAEGISPLHF,TGTGCCAGCAGTTTATCGGGGGCAGAGGGGATCTCACCCCTCCACTTT
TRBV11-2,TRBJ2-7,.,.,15,CASSLGRGSSYEQYF,TGTGCCAGCAGCTTAGGGCGGGGCAGCTCCTACGAGCAGTACTTC
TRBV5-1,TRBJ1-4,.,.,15,CASSLGRGADEKLFF,TGCGCCAGCAGTCTAGGGAGGGGAGCCGATGAAAAACTGTTTTTT
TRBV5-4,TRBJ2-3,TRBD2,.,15,CASSLDAGGTDTQYF,TGTGCCAGCAGCTTGGATGCGGGGGGCACAGATACGCAGTATTTT
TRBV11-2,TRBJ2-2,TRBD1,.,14,CASSLDRGGRELFF,TGTGCCAGCAGCTTAGATCGAGGGGGCAGGGAGCTGTTTTTT
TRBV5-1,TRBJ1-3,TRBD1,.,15,CASSLTDQGANTIYF,TGCGCCAGCAGCTTGACGGATCAGGGGGCGAACACCATATATTTT
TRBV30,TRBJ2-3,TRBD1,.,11,CAWTTGVTQYF,TGTGCCTGGACCACAGGGGTCACGCAGTATTTT
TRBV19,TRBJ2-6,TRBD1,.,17,CASTPGQVFSGANVLTF,TGTGCCAGTACCCCGGGACAGGTCTTCTCTGGGGCCAACGTCCTGACTTTC
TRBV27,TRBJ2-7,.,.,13,CASSLTRAYEQYF,TGTGCCAGCAGCCTCACCAGGGCCTACGAGCAGTACTTC
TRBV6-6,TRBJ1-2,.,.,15,CASSYQLAANYGYTF,TGTGCCAGCAGTTACCAGTTGGCGGCTAACTATGGCTACACCTTC
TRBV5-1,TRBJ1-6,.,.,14,CASSLGQSNSPLHF,TGCGCCAGCAGCTTGGGACAATCCAATTCACCCCTCCACTTT
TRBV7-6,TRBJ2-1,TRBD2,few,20,CASSYLPSGGRTESYNEQFF,TGTGCCAGCAGCTACCTCCCTAGCGGGGGGAGGACCGAGTCCTACAATGAGCAGTTCTTC
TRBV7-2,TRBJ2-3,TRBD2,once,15,CASSPRLADPDTQYF,TGTGCCAGCAGCCCCCGACTAGCCGACCCCGATACGCAGTATTTT
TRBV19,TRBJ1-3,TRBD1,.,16,CASSPDRGTTGNTIYF,TGTGCCAGTAGTCCAGACAGGGGTACCACTGGAAACACCATATATTTT
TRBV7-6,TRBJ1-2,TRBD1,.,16,CASRDGTGAFLLGYTF,TGTGCCAGCAGGGACGGGACAGGGGCTTTTCTTTTGGGCTACACCTTC
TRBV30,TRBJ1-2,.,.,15,CAHIPGTPNDYGYTF,TGTGCCCACATTCCAGGGACACCGAATGACTATGGCTACACCTTC
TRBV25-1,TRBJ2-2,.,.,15,CASSNTRVNTGELFF,TGTGCCAGCAGTAATACCAGGGTGAACACCGGGGAGCTGTTTTTT
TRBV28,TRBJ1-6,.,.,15,CASSGWRGLDSPLHF,TGTGCCAGCAGTGGTTGGCGGGGCTTGGATTCACCCCTCCACTTT
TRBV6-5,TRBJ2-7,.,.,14,CASSYSGAFYEQYF,TGTGCCAGCAGTTACTCAGGGGCGTTCTACGAGCAGTACTTC
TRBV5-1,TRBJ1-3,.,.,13,CASSFTAGNTIYF,TGCGCCAGCAGCTTCACGGCTGGAAACACCATATATTTT
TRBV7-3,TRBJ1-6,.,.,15,CASSLIAGVASPLHF,TGTGCCAGCAGCTTAATAGCAGGGGTTGCCTCACCCCTCCACTTT
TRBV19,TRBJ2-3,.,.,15,CASRQTGKRTDTQYF,TGTGCCAGTAGACAAACGGGGAAGAGGACAGATACGCAGTATTTT
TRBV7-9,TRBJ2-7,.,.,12,CASSLAGAEQYF,TGTGCCAGCAGCTTAGCAGGGGCTGAGCAGTACTTC
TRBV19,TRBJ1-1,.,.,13,CASSGSMNTEAFF,TGTGCCAGTAGCGGGAGCATGAACACTGAAGCTTTCTTT
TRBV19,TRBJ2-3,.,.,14,CASSLSRGTDTQYF,TGTGCCAGTAGCCTCTCCCGGGGCACAGATACGCAGTATTTT
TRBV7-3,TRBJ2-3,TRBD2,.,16,CASSYGGAGEADTQYF,TGTGCCAGCAGCTACGGGGGGGCCGGAGAAGCAGATACGCAGTATTTT
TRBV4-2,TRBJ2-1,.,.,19,CASSQGLGAELSSYNEQFF,TGTGCCAGCAGCCAAGGGCTAGGGGCGGAGCTGAGCTCCTACAATGAGCAGTTCTTC
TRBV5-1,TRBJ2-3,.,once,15,CASSFEQQGSDTQYF,TGCGCCAGCAGCTTCGAACAACAGGGTTCAGATACGCAGTATTTT
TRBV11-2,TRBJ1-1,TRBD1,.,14,CASSLGQGAVRAFF,TGTGCCAGCAGCTTAGGACAGGGGGCGGTTCGGGCTTTCTTT
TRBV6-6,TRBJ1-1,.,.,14,CASSLPARDTEAFF,TGTGCCAGCAGTCTCCCTGCGCGTGACACTGAAGCTTTCTTT
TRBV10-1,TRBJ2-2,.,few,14,CATASRGNTGELFF,TGCGCCACCGCCTCCAGGGGAAACACCGGGGAGCTGTTTTTT
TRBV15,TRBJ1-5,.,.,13,CATNSGMGQPQHF,TGTGCCACCAATTCGGGGATGGGTCAGCCCCAGCATTTT